The rows below give T cell receptor beta chains drawn from one sample of a study of T cells in tumors after PD-1 blockade. Profiling relied on immunoSEQ multiplex PCR, and the TCRdb table lists in-frame clones only, not all of them. The sample consists of 45,000 or so clones, 70% to 85% of them appearing once. The sequences come from PBMCs, collected before anti-PD-1 therapy. These receptors were obtained from a human donor with advanced basal cell or squamous cell carcinoma (not recorded which). CDR3s leave out the opening cysteine and the closing phenylalanine or tryptophan.

j_call v_call cdr3_length cdr3_aa
TRBJ2-7 TRBV6-1 13 ASSEVPDRPYEQY
TRBJ2-1 TRBV3-1/TRBV3-2 13 ASSQEGTPAGEQF
TRBJ2-7 TRBV2 17 ASSTEQGLAGGFSYEQY
TRBJ2-1 TRBV5-1 13 ASSLIGGAYNEQF
TRBJ2-1 TRBV5-1 15 ASSLVASAGSYNEQF
TRBJ1-2 TRBV3-1/TRBV3-2 9 ASSQSGGYT
TRBJ2-3 TRBV20-1 11 SASKDYTDTQY
TRBJ1-1 TRBV6-1 12 ASSDLQGKSEAF
TRBJ1-2 TRBV7-9 12 ASSLARTGLGYT
TRBJ1-5 TRBV24-1 12 ATSEGNWDQPQH
TRBJ1-3 TRBV5-6 13 ASSFSGAPGNTIY
TRBJ2-7 TRBV7-9 10 ASTPGGLEQY
TRBJ2-7 TRBV10-3 13 AIRGGGGNSYEQY
TRBJ2-3 TRBV4-2 12 ASSRGTDTDTQY
TRBJ2-1 TRBV29-1 10 SVVGRALKPF
TRBJ1-6 TRBV7-4 14 ASSFGRSSYNSPLH